This entry lists 18 T cell receptor beta chains sequenced from one sample in a study of CD8 T cell repertoires and HIV-1 epitope variants. Which antigens these TCRs recognize remains unknown. Measured with immunoSEQ multiplex PCR; TCRdb has only the in-frame clones, and not every one. The sample has around 5,200 clones, about 63% seen once; the top ten hold 40% to 55%. The source material was cultured CD8+ T cells derived from PBMCs. The receptors stem from a male donor with HIV.

The chain carries TRBV19 and TRBJ2-3; 11 nucleotides agree with TRBD2. The germline gives CDR1 LNHDA, CDR2 SQIVND (reference sequence). The length of the CDR3 is 15 residues. Trimming took 5 bases from V and 1 from J; bases not matched to a gene: 2. CDR3 residues: CASSLTSGGTDTQYF. As DNA, the CDR3 is TGTGCCAGTAGTCTGACTAGCGGGGGCACAGATACGCAGTATTTT.

The rearrangement links TRBV6-1 to TRBJ1-3; 8 bases line up with TRBD1. Germline loops: CDR1 MNHNS, CDR2 SASEGT. The ends lost 3 bases at V and 2 bases at J; junction bases unmatched: 6. CDR3 length equals 16 residues. The CDR3 DNA follows: TGTGCCAGCAGTGACGGACAGGGTGTTACTGGAAACACCATATATTTT. Translated, it gives CASSDGQGVTGNTIYF.

The V and J genes are TRBV9 and TRBJ2-1, with D possibly matching TRBD2 (5 bases). Germline CDR1 SGDLS, CDR2 YYNGEE. The V and J ends lost 4 bases and 5 bases respectively, with 10 bases between them. CDR3 size: 13 residues. CDR3 amino acids: CASSLLEDNEQFF. The CDR3 DNA is TGTGCCAGCAGCCTACTAGAAGACAATGAGCAGTTCTTC.

This clone occurred a few times. The chain combines TRBV28 with TRBJ2-7, with D possibly matching TRBD1 (6 bases). The V end lost 6 bases, the J end lost 3 bases, and 12 bases lay between the germline ends. This CDR3 is built from 13 residues. CDR1 and CDR2 (germline): MDHEN, SYDVKM. The CDR3 here is CASSPPDSYEQYF. CDR3 nucleotide sequence: TGTGCCAGCAGCCCCCCGGACAGCTACGAGCAGTACTTC.

This clone showed up just a few times. The chain employs TRBV11-1 and TRBJ1-5; no reliable D call. The length of the CDR3 is 13 residues. V lost 5 bases, J lost 6 bases, and 11 bases lay in between. CDR1 is SGHAT, CDR2 FQDESV, per germline (reference sequence). This CDR3 reads CASSKDEVQPQHF. The CDR3 region has the DNA TGTGCCAGCAGCAAAGATGAGGTTCAGCCCCAGCATTTT.

A single count supports this clone. V and J are TRBV6-5 and TRBJ2-3; D uncertain. Per the germline V gene, CDR1 is MNHEY and CDR2 is SVGAGI. This CDR3 is built from 13 residues. Between the trimmed V and J ends, which lost 5 bases and 2 bases, there was a span of 8 bases. CDR3 DNA: TGTGCCAGCAGTATCGTCCCCACAGATACGCAGTATTTT. The encoded protein is CASSIVPTDTQYF.

The CDR3 DNA follows: TGCGCCAGCAGTGAAACGCTAGCGGGGACAGATACGCAGTATTTT. Encoded protein: CASSETLAGTDTQYF. The V gene is TRBV10-1, the J gene TRBJ2-3, with 9 positions matching TRBD2. J gave up 3 bases and V 3 bases, and 4 bases lay outside the gene matches. This CDR3 comprises 15 residues. Germline V lookup: CDR1 WNHNN, CDR2 SYGVQD (reference sequence).

The chain is built from TRBV19 and TRBJ2-7; the match to TRBD1 covers 9 bases. The CDR3 runs 15 residues. V shed 4 bases and J 0 bases; nucleotides not matched to a gene: 4. Germline loops: CDR1 LNHDA, CDR2 SQIVND (reference sequence). The CDR3 DNA is TGTGCCAGTAGTACCGGGACAGGGTACTCCTACGAGCAGTACTTC. Its protein is CASSTGTGYSYEQYF.

The chain has TRBV27 and TRBJ2-7; tentative D call: TRBD2 (5 bases). The germline gives CDR1 MNHEY, CDR2 SMNVEV (reference sequence). Trimming stripped 4 bases from V and 2 bases from J, with 6 bases between. This CDR3 contains 12 residues. DNA of the CDR3: TGTGCCAGCAGTTCCGGGACCTACGAGCAGTACTTC. Protein sequence: CASSSGTYEQYF.

The V call is TRBV18, the J call TRBJ2-5, with D maybe TRBD1 (5 bases). Looked up from germline, CDR1 is KGHSH and CDR2 is LQKENI. V was clipped by 3 bases and J by 5 bases, with 13 bases between them. This CDR3 is 14 amino acids long. The CDR3 coding sequence is TGTGCCAGCTCACCCCTCGAGACAGAGGAGACCCAGTACTTC. Protein sequence: CASSPLETEETQYF.

This clone was seen more than once but under ten times. The V call is TRBV19, the J call TRBJ2-7, with D perhaps matching TRBD2 (6 bases). The CDR3 runs 13 residues. V was clipped by 5 bases and J by 1 base, with 9 bases between them. CDR1 and CDR2 (germline): LNHDA, SQIVND (reference sequence). Here the CDR3 DNA reads TGTGCCAGTAGTCCCGGGACTTCCTACGAGCAGTACTTC. This codes for CASSPGTSYEQYF.

The gene calls are TRBV19 and TRBJ2-4, with a weak D call TRBD2 (6 bases). With 3 bases removed from V and 8 bases from J, the gap between germline ends came to 17 bases. The CDR3 is 15 amino acids. CDR1 is LNHDA and CDR2 is SQIVND in the germline V gene (reference sequence). The CDR3 reads CASSIYGGGTYIQYF. The CDR3 DNA reads TGTGCCAGTAGTATCTATGGCGGAGGGACTTACATTCAGTACTTC.

The CDR3 coding sequence is TGCAGTGCTATAACAGGCGGCTACACCTTC. Translation: CSAITGGYTF. The chain has TRBV20-1 and TRBJ1-2; tentative D call: TRBD1 (5 bases). Germline assignment: CDR1 DFQATT and CDR2 SNEGSKA (reference sequence). This CDR3 region has 10 residues. Trimming shortened V by 4 bases and J by 8 bases, and 8 bases separated the two germline ends.

The chain couples TRBV5-1 to TRBJ2-4; 9 positions agree with TRBD1. The germline gives CDR1 SGHRS, CDR2 YFSETQ. The CDR3 is 19 residues long. J was trimmed by 0 bases and V by 4 bases; bases with no gene match: 14. Here the CDR3 DNA reads TGCGCCAGCAGCCCGGAGAAAGGGACAGGGTCCTTAGCCAAAAACATTCAGTACTTC. Residues: CASSPEKGTGSLAKNIQYF. The variable domain in full, completed from reference TRBV5-1 and TRBJ2-4, reads KAGVTQTPRYLIKTRGQQVTLSCSPISGHRSVSWYQQTPGQGLQFLFEYFSETQRNKGNFPGRFSGRQFSNSRSEMNVSTLELGDSALYLCASSPEKGTGSLAKNIQYFGAGTRLSVL.

This chain uses TRBV27 with TRBJ2-7; the D is unclear. The ends were cut back, 4 bases at V and 5 bases at J, with 12 bases in the middle. Germline CDR1 MNHEY, CDR2 SMNVEV (reference sequence). The CDR3 totals 13 residues. CDR3 amino acids: CASSYSGGHEQYF. In nucleotides, the CDR3 is TGTGCCAGCAGTTATTCAGGCGGCCACGAGCAGTACTTC.

The rearrangement uses TRBV4-3 and TRBJ1-1; D is perhaps TRBD1 (5 bases). The V and J ends lost 0 bases and 2 bases respectively, with 13 bases between them. Germline V gene data show CDR1 as LGHNA and CDR2 as YSLEER. The length of the CDR3 is 16 residues. CDR3 residues: CASSQDLRGGNTEAFF. The CDR3 nucleotides are TGCGCCAGCAGCCAAGATCTTCGTGGGGGTAACACTGAAGCTTTCTTT.

V and J are TRBV7-8 and TRBJ1-5, with D possibly being TRBD1 (6 bases). From germline, CDR1 is SGHVS and CDR2 FQNEAQ. V lost 5 bases, J lost 2 bases, and 16 bases lay in between. The CDR3 sequence is 16 residues long. The CDR3 DNA follows: TGTGCCAGCAGCCCGAAGGGGGGCGACGGCAATCAGCCCCAGCATTTT. Its protein is CASSPKGGDGNQPQHF.

This clone occurred a few times. The gene calls are TRBV28 and TRBJ1-1; 10 positions agree with TRBD1. The trim removed 5 bases at V and 3 bases at J, leaving 6 bases unmatched. Germline assignment: CDR1 MDHEN and CDR2 SYDVKM. The CDR3 extends over 15 amino acids. The CDR3 region has the DNA TGTGCCAGCAGTCCGATAGGACAGGGGGACACTGAAGCTTTCTTT. This codes for CASSPIGQGDTEAFF.